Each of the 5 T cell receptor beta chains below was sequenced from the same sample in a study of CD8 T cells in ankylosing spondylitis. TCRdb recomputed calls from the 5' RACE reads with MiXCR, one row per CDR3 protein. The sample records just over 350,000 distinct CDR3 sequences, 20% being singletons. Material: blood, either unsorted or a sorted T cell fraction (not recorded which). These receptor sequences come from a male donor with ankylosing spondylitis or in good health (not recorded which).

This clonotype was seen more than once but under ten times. CDR3 protein: CASSREAGIYNEQFF. CDR3 DNA: TGTGCCAGCAGCCGAGAGGCAGGAATCTACAATGAGCAGTTCTTC. The J gene is TRBJ2-1, the V gene TRBV7-9, with D unresolved. V was clipped by 5 bases and J by 3 bases, with 14 bases between them. Germline V gene data show CDR1 as SEHNR and CDR2 as FQNEAQ (reference sequence). This CDR3 has 15 amino acids.

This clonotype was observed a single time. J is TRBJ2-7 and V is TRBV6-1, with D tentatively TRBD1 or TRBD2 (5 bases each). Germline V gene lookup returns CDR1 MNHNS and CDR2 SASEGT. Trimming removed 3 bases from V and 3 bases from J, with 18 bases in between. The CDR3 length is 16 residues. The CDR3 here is CASSDFPAGRNYEQYF. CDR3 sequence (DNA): TGTGCCAGCAGTGATTTTCCGGCAGGGAGAAACTACGAGCAGTACTTC.

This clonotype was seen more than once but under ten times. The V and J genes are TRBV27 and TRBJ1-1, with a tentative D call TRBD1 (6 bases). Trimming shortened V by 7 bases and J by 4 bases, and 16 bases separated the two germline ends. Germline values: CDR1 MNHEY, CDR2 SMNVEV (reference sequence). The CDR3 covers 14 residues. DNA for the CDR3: TGTGCCAGCAAGGCGACAGGCCACATCACTGAAGCTTTCTTT. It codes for CASKATGHITEAFF.

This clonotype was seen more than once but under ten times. CDR3 nucleotide sequence: TGTGCCAGCAGTGAAGGGGGGTCCCGCAGTGATACGCAGTATTTT. This codes for CASSEGGSRSDTQYF. The gene calls are TRBV6-4 and TRBJ2-3, with D tentatively TRBD1 or TRBD2 (6 bases each). The CDR3 runs 15 residues. The germline V gene encodes CDR1 MRHNA and CDR2 SNTAGT. V dropped 3 bases and J dropped 6 bases, with 16 bases sitting between them.

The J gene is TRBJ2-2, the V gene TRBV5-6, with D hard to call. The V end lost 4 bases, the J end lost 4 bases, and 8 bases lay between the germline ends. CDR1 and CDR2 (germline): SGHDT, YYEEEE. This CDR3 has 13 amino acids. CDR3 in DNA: TGTGCCAGCAGCCCCGCCTCCACCGGGGAGCTGTTTTTT. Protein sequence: CASSPASTGELFF.